This record covers a single T cell receptor (beta chain). Only in-frame clones appear in the TCRdb table, and some are missing; sequencing was by immunoSEQ multiplex PCR. The table records around 47,000 clones, 95% to 97% of them present only once. The source of the sample is a study of T cell changes during pregnancy in multiple sclerosis. From germline, CDR1 is SEHNR and CDR2 FQNEAQ (reference sequence). Deletions cut 1 base from V and 4 bases from J, with 4 bases between. The CDR3 totals 12 residues. The J gene is TRBJ1-1, the V gene TRBV7-9; D not certain. The sample here was peripheral blood, taken in the second trimester of pregnancy. The clonotype comes from a female donor with multiple sclerosis, enrolled in a pregnancy study. The CDR3: CASSLDSTEAFF. The DNA for the CDR3 is TGTGCCAGCAGCTTAGACAGCACTGAAGCTTTCTTT.